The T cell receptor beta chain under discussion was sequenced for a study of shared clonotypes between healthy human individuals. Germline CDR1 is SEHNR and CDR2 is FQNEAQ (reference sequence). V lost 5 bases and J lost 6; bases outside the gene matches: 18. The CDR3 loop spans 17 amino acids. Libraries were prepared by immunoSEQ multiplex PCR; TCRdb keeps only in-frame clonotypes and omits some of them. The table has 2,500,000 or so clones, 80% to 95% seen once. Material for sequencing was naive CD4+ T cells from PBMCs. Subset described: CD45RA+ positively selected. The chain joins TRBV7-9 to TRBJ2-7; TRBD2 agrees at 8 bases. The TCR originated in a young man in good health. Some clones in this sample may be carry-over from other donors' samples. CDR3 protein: CASSLVENAGLVAEQYF. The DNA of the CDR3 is TGTGCCAGCAGCCTTGTTGAAAATGCGGGACTAGTCGCCGAGCAGTACTTC.